The clone carrying this TCR beta chain was counted a few times. What it binds is not known. J was trimmed by 0 bases and V by 5 bases; bases with no gene match: 11. CDR1 SNHLY and CDR2 FYNNEI come from the germline V gene. The CDR3 sequence is 18 residues long. The authors ran a second PCR of about 6 to 11 cycles using a sample-barcoded 5' primer and a J-beta primer mix. TCRdb re-called the 5' RACE reads with MiXCR, one entry per CDR3 protein. The sample lists about 670,000 distinct CDR3 sequences, 45% to 60% seen once, with around an eighth in the top ten. The data were obtained in a study of blood T cells in healthy people across ages. Whole-study results and caveats: Percentage of naive T cells showed a strong correlation with TCR beta diversity.

Sequenced sample: blood. The source of this sequence is a woman of 80 years or more in good health. The chain links TRBV2 to TRBJ2-1, with 9 bases fitting TRBD2. The CDR3 is CASSRSTSGPSSYNEQFF. As DNA, the CDR3 is TGTGCCAGCAGTAGGAGTACTAGCGGGCCGAGCTCCTACAATGAGCAGTTCTTC.